This T cell receptor beta chain originates from a study of OX40 agonist ivuxolimab in advanced cancers. Study-level background: The costimulatory receptor OX40 (CD134) was targeted by ivuxolimab, a fully human IgG2 agonistic monoclonal antibody. Intravenous ivuxolimab was administered to patients every 2 weeks at six dose levels: 0.01, 0.1, 0.3, 1.5, 3 and 10 mg/kg. Of the approximately 50 patients in dose escalation, some 20 had hepatocellular carcinoma, roughly 15 had melanoma, 9 had renal cell carcinoma and 9 had head and neck cancer. In the dose-escalation cohort, 82.7% of patients were male, and the mean age was roughly 60 years, with a range of about 23 to 90. Prior anti-PD-1, anti-PD-L1 or anti-CTLA-4 therapy was permitted, and approximately 42% of dose-escalation patients had received checkpoint inhibitors. Partial responses occurred in three dose-escalation patients: two with cutaneous melanoma and one with hepatocellular carcinoma. Peripheral TCRbeta sequencing was intended to test whether TCR sequence diversity was altered and clonal T-cell expansion was caused by ivuxolimab. The monotherapy dose-escalation portion (N of about 50 patients) of the phase I ivuxolimab trial is reported in the paper.

V and J are truncated by 2 bases and 7 bases respectively, leaving an intervening sequence of 12 bases. The CDR3 measures 13 amino acids from cysteine to phenylalanine. The CDR3 DNA has 39 bases and is translated from base 1. Taken from the germline V gene, the CDR1 and CDR2 loops are MNHEY and SVGAGI. Patients with a history of autoimmune disease or receiving systemic immunosuppression were excluded from the trial. Peripheral blood for TCR sequencing was collected from all dose cohorts at baseline, on cycle 4 day 1, and on cycle 7 day 1. Samples were obtained from an open-label, multicenter, first-in-human phase I dose-escalation trial of ivuxolimab. The trial enrolled adults with locally advanced or metastatic head and neck squamous cell, hepatocellular, melanoma or renal cell carcinoma. Before TCR sequencing, CD4+ T cells and CD8+ T cells were sorted from peripheral blood as separate populations.

Study-wide findings and limitations: Partial responders in the 0.1-3.0 mg/kg groups had among the lowest normalized peripheral clonal expansion, especially among CD8+ T cells. At doses of 0.1 to 3.0 mg/kg, clonal expansion of both CD4+ and CD8+ T cells in blood was seen between baseline and week 6. Which antigens the clonally expanded peripheral T cells were specific for was not determined. Low levels of normalized T-cell clonal expansion were also shown by some nonresponding patients. On average, CD8+ T cells showed more expanded clones than CD4+ T cells after ivuxolimab.

Genomic DNA was isolated from the sorted cells so that the TCRbeta CDR3 region could be sequenced. TCRbeta CDR3 regions were sequenced using the immunoSEQ Assay. This is the immuneACCESS table as TCRdb keeps it, with only in-frame sequences that have V and J called. A part of the clones is gone; compared with another copy, unresolved V genes explain less than half, and the rest is unexplained. The sample yields over 40,000 clones; 65% to 85% were counted once. The ten largest clones capture 5% to 6% of the sample. With regard to this clone: Its antigen is unknown. Per-base quality was not reported, and no clone a single base away is much larger than it.

The sequenced sample was CD4+ or CD8+ T cells sorted from blood, obtained in a trial of the OX40 agonist ivuxolimab. The sequence joins TRBV6-5 to TRBJ2-7; the D segment could be TRBD1, given 5 matching bases. This receptor was identified in an adult with an advanced solid tumor such as melanoma, head and neck, liver or kidney cancer. The CDR3 protein is CASSYDRGGEQYF. The nucleotide sequence is TGTGCCAGCAGTTACGATAGGGGTGGGGAGCAGTACTTC.